A single sample gave rise to the 2 T cell receptor beta chains below, sequenced in a study of beta chain features in type 1 diabetes. Isolated RNA was reverse transcribed in full, so expressed TCRB transcripts were sequenced. Measured with immunoSEQ multiplex PCR; TCRdb has only the in-frame clones, and not every one. The data hold around 300,000 clones, with 8% observed a single time. The sequenced sample was central memory CD4+ T cells from blood. All receptors come from a woman aged 18-30 years in good health.

This chain links TRBV5-1 with TRBJ2-7, with 8 positions matching TRBD1. Germline trimming cut 4 bases from V and 4 bases from J; bases unmatched to any gene: 7. The germline CDR1 and CDR2 sequences are SGHRS and YFSETQ. This CDR3 is 14 amino acids long. As DNA, the CDR3 is TGCGCCAGCAGCGACGACAGGGGTCCGTACGAGCAGTACTTC. The encoded protein is CASSDDRGPYEQYF.

J is TRBJ1-6 and V is TRBV19; unclear D gene. Trimming removed 5 bases at V and 8 bases at J, with 7 bases between. CDR3 size: 12 residues. CDR1 is LNHDA and CDR2 is SQIVND in the germline V gene (reference sequence). This chain's CDR3 is CASSDLDSPLHF. Written as DNA, the CDR3 is TGTGCCAGTAGTGACCTGGATTCACCCCTCCACTTT.